Here is one T cell receptor beta chain with its context. Its target is not known. The sample comes from a study of T cell responses to AZD1222 COVID-19 vaccine. Study outcomes and limitations: No repertoire was sampled before or during the peak T cell response, only after it. The donors showed a predominance of white British ancestry and of females, with possible underestimation of clonal diversity. Seropositive status at baseline applied to only five to seven AZD1222 recipients.

The J segment lost 1 base and the V segment lost 4 bases, leaving 8 bases of the junction unmatched. Germline lookup yields CDR1 SGHRS and CDR2 YFSETQ. This CDR3 has 16 amino acids. Here immunoSEQ multiplex PCR was the method, and the copy in TCRdb shows in-frame clones only, minus some. The table has about 110,000 clones, around nine tenths seen once. The clonotype originates from an adult in good health. Specimen: peripheral blood, collected on day 0 of MenACWY control vaccination. This chain joins TRBV5-1 and TRBJ1-3; 7 nucleotides align to TRBD1. The CDR3 DNA sequence: TGCGCCAGCAGCCCCCAGACAGGGTTTTCTGGAAACACCATATATTTT. Translated, it gives CASSPQTGFSGNTIYF.